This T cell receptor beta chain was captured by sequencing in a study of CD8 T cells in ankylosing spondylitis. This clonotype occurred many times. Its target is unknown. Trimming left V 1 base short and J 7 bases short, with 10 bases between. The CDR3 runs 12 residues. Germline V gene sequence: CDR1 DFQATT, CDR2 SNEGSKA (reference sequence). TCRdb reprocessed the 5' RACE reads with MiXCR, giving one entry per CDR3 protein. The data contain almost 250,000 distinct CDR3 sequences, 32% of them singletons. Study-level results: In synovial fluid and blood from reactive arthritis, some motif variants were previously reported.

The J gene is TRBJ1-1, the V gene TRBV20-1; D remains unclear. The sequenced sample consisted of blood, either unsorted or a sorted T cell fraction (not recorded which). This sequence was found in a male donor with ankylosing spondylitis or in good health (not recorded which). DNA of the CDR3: TGCAGTGCTAGAGTTCGAATTGGTGAAGCTTTCTTT. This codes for CSARVRIGEAFF.